This T cell receptor (beta chain) was observed in a study of cytomegalovirus exposure and HLA in healthy donors (dated by TCRdb to the late 2010s). Study-wide context: According to an earlier analysis of around 600 of the donors, about 179 million T cells yielded 90 million to 130 million unique TCR beta sequences and 276 Gb of sequence data. Across approximately 420 genotyped donors of the cohort, an average of 235,054 unique TCR beta nucleotide sequences per donor were sequenced, and 15% to 20% of those sequences were non-productive. The number of donors typed differed by locus, with about 629-640 for A, B, C, DRB1 and DQB1, roughly 520 for DQA1, approximately 570 for DPA1, and some 450 for DPB1. An earlier analysis of approximately 500 of the donors applied high-throughput TCR beta sequencing to assess whether each TCR beta V gene segment acted as functional or pseudogenic. To predict cytomegalovirus infection status, the study combined high-throughput TCR immunosequencing, statistical association of individual TCRs with disease status, and machine learning. Of the roughly 410 genotyped donors, less than 90% were placed in the genetic ancestry cluster associated with self-reported Caucasian donors. A later genetic analysis took genome-wide SNP genotypes for about three fifths of the 666 donors and used that subset as a discovery cohort. The study was designed to test whether signatures of past pathogen exposure could be identified by cataloging public T cell receptors. In addition to the first cohort of roughly 670 subjects, a separate validation cohort of approximately 130 different subjects was used. The T cell repertoires of around 730 subjects were profiled by immunosequencing and related to cytomegalovirus serostatus. The later analysis used no new phenotypic data to find candidate immune exposures, relying instead on TCR beta sequences and their occurrence across donors. Every repertoire in the discovery cohort had been generated on one and the same sequencing platform. About five DR-DQ haplotypes were treated as single units for association and clustering because of strong linkage in the cohort. Donor age, sex, ethnicity and CMV serostatus were compiled alongside the repertoire data. In a later analysis, previously published TCR beta repertoires from 666 donors were re-analyzed and high-resolution HLA genotyping was added so that TCR occurrence patterns could be studied. HLA typing included class I and class II loci at four-digit resolution. An early release covering approximately 600 HLA-typed donors comprised roughly 300 gigabases of sequencing data and 85 million or so unique TCR sequences.

V loses 0 bases at its end and J loses 4 bases; junction bases beyond the gene matches: 10. Taken from cysteine to phenylalanine, the CDR3 has 18 residues. Only the CDR3 part of the read is kept: 54 bases, read in frame from the first base. CDR1 LNHNV and CDR2 YYDKDF are derived from the germline V gene (reference sequence). This clone was observed once. Its antigen is still unknown. No base-level quality is on record; no much larger clone is a single base apart. What the research found in general, with its limitations: Roughly 15 rarely observed V segments, including chromosome 9 orphons, were excluded from the earlier analysis of a few hundred of the donors because counts were too low. This cohort had only TCR beta chains sequenced, and the lack of alpha or paired-chain data limited which features could be detected. The study gave a list of 150 to 200 TCR beta chains associated with cytomegalovirus. Some IMGT-functional V segments, including TRBV6-2 and TRBV6-3, could not be told apart with the 87-base-pair reads, so those segments were excluded. The sequencing pipeline was judged likely to have produced a cluster of highly shared sequence variants as a technical artifact. Correlated functional status among segregating V segments might be attributable to linkage disequilibrium, but an unknown experimental factor could not be ruled out. Roughly uniform sequencing depth across donors was assumed in presence/absence analyses, although this assumption may not hold. Most TCR sequences were seen in very few donors, while some public TCRs were found in many individuals. According to a later analysis, TCR association rates differed among HLA loci, with DRB1 alleles showing the most associated TCRs and HLA-C alleles showing the fewest. Assigning TCR associations to individual alleles was difficult when HLA alleles, especially DR and DQ, strongly co-occurred. It was suggested by the authors that the approach could potentially be generalized to other disease states and immunological phenotypes. Because HLA typing was missing for some donors at each locus, association tests included only the typed subset. A later analysis found that HLA-associated TCR beta chains were more clonally expanded and had lower generation probabilities than equally common non-associated chains. A further reported finding was that TCR beta sequences accurately predicted the HLA-A and HLA-B alleles for most subjects in the first cohort. A later analysis reported that several top co-occurrence clusters appeared linked to parvovirus B19, influenza, CMV and Epstein-Barr virus. A later analysis found that most CMV-associated TCR beta chains appeared HLA-restricted, with HLA associations seemingly driven largely by CMV exposure. A later analysis associated roughly 17,000 TCR beta sequences with specific HLA alleles at a false discovery rate of 0.05. In an earlier analysis of some 640 of the donors, most TCR beta V segments were observed in productive rearrangements about 87% or about 30% of the time, broadly matching IMGT annotations. In vitro tests confirmed that a few of the cytomegalovirus-associated TCR beta chains recognize cytomegalovirus antigens. For the cohort, immune exposure information was limited to CMV serostatus. In both the original and validation cohorts, the classifier was reported to diagnose cytomegalovirus status with high specificity and sensitivity. Compared with the approximately 600-donor mean, donors in an Asian-associated ancestry cluster had fewer N-insertions in productive TCRs, according to a later genetic analysis. An association between a missense DCLRE1C variant and V-gene and J-gene trimming of TCR beta chains was found in a later genetic analysis and replicated in an independent cohort.

The cohort consisted of 666 healthy bone marrow donors. Cohort members were all nominally healthy when sampled, although unrecorded immune exposures were likely present. The donor was CMV seropositive and was included in the group of some 290 seropositive cohort members. A peripheral blood sample was provided by each donor, and peripheral blood mononuclear cells were used for TCR beta sequencing. The Qiagen DNeasy Blood Extraction Kit was used to extract genomic DNA from the blood cell samples. Library construction relied on the immunoSEQ multiplex PCR assay. For the multiplex PCR, a mixture combining 60 forward primers for TCR Vbeta segments and 13 reverse primers for TCR Jbeta segments was used. Amplification of the CDR3 region of rearranged TCR beta genes was performed with a multiplex PCR assay on genomic DNA. Amplified TCR beta libraries were sequenced as 87-base-pair reads on the Illumina HiSeq System. The authors processed their data as follows. In a later analysis, tens of millions of unique TCR beta chains were counted across the approximately 670 repertoires, and roughly 11 million of these chains were shared by at least two donors. A nearest-neighbor algorithm error-corrected the raw reads and collapsed the reads into unique sequences, merging closely related sequences to remove PCR and sequencing errors. CDR3 sequences were aligned to IMGT reference sequences to assign V, D and J gene segments. For a sequence to be retained, a match of at least six nucleotides was required to both a V gene segment and a J gene segment. Rearrangements were classified as productive when the CDR3 lacked stop codons and remained in frame with V and J, and all other rearrangements were classified as non-productive. CDR3 was defined according to IMGT convention as the region running from the second conserved V-encoded cysteine to the conserved J-encoded phenylalanine. The earlier analysis of 500 to 650 of the donors excluded any sequence lacking an unambiguous match to a single V gene segment. An earlier analysis of several hundred of the donors called V segments functional above 56.7% productive rearrangements and segregating when the between-donor standard deviation exceeded 5%. A statistical classification framework was built for diagnosing cytomegalovirus status from the catalog of TCR beta chain sequences. In a later analysis, V and J genes were assigned by comparing TCR nucleotide sequences against IMGT/GENE-DB human TR gene sequences. The TCRdist pipeline was used in a later analysis to assign CDR3 sequences and most-parsimonious VDJ recombination scenarios. In a later analysis, each TCR beta chain was defined by its CDR3 amino acid sequence together with its V-gene family, and reads lacking a unique V-gene family were excluded. A later analysis removed 592 highly shared, low-generation-probability nucleotide sequences to deal with suspected cross-contamination and a sequencing artifact. In a later analysis, a clonal expansion index was calculated for each public chain from normalized within-repertoire ranks of inferred template counts. Generation probabilities in a later analysis came from a VDJ recombination model fitted to out-of-frame rearrangements, and those results were checked against IGoR. A later analysis scored TCR-TCR, TCR-HLA and TCR-CMV co-occurrence with hypergeometric tests, applying a repertoire-size bias correction to TCR pairs. A later analysis estimated false discovery rates by permuting HLA or CMV assignments 20 times. A later analysis grouped co-occurring TCRs with DBSCAN, adding TCRdist sequence similarity when clustering within HLA-allele-positive subsets. Repertoires with fewer than 30,000 or more than 120,000 public chains were left out of co-occurrence clustering, as were about 5 repertoires with anomalous nucleotide sharing. Drawn from immuneACCESS, this table holds only the in-frame rearrangements with V and J called that TCRdb kept. Clones are partly lost; checked studies trace under half to an unresolved V gene and leave the rest unexplained. V, J and clone size reflect that table, while D and trimming were determined from the DNA. The sample profile shows about 190,000 clones; roughly 76% of them were found once. The top ten clonotypes cover approximately 2% of the sample.

This sequence originates from a woman aged 25 to 39 in good health and CMV-seropositive. Sequences were obtained from PBMCs. Rearrangement joined TRBV15 to TRBJ1-1; 11 nucleotides in the junction match TRBD1. CDR3 loop: CATSRDKDRGPSSTEAFF. The DNA reads TGTGCCACCAGCAGAGATAAGGACAGGGGGCCTTCTAGCACTGAAGCTTTCTTT. The CDR3, completed at both ends by the reference TRBV15 and TRBJ1-1 genes, gives the full variable domain DAMVIQNPRYQVTQFGKPVTLSCSQTLNHNVMYWYQQKSSQAPKLLFHYYDKDFNNEADTPDNFQSRRPNTSFCFLDIRSPGLGDTAMYLCATSRDKDRGPSSTEAFFGQGTRLTVV.